Described below is a single T cell receptor beta chain sequence and its context. These data come from a study of cytomegalovirus exposure and HLA in healthy donors. The primer mix had 60 Vbeta and 13 Jbeta primers. The repertoire was sequenced with immunoSEQ multiplex PCR; TCRdb's copy has only in-frame clones and lacks some. The sample has about 140,000 clones; roughly three quarters are singletons. V trimming: 2 bases; J trimming: 2 bases; junction bases outside the gene matches: 2. The CDR3 spans 14 residues. CDR1 MNHEY and CDR2 SMNVEV come from the germline V gene (reference sequence). This TCR came from a man aged 25-40 years in good health and CMV-seronegative. The chain combines TRBV27 with TRBJ1-2; TRBD1 matches at 7 bases. The sequenced sample consisted of PBMCs. The CDR3 DNA reads as TGTGCCAGCAGTTTAAAGACAGGGAACTATGGCTACACCTTC. Translation: CASSLKTGNYGYTF.